These T cell receptor beta chains were read from a single sample in a study of blood T cell repertoires in COVID-19. Clones were read by immunoSEQ multiplex PCR, and TCRdb kept only the in-frame ones, dropping some. The sample records 9,500 to 12,000 clones, 70% to 90% being singletons. Specimen: peripheral blood. Every receptor here comes from a man aged 25 to 45 with active or convalescent COVID-19. Each CDR3 is given with its conserved first and last residue. The order of the fields is clone size, J gene, D gene, CDR3 length, V gene, CDR3 protein, CDR3 DNA. A D gene is named only where the DNA matches it firmly. Clone size is not always given. Where it is, it says once, few, many or a class for expanded clones.

>NA|TRBJ1-1|NA|12|TRBV10-3
CAISDPGREAFF
TGTGCCATCAGTGACCCCGGGAGGGAAGCTTTCTTT
>NA|TRBJ2-1|NA|12|TRBV6-5
CASRAVGFEQFF
TGTGCCAGCAGGGCCGTGGGCTTTGAGCAGTTCTTC
>NA|TRBJ2-7|NA|12|TRBV12-3/TRBV12-4
CASRQGGGEQYF
TGTGCCAGCAGGCAAGGGGGTGGCGAGCAGTACTTC
>NA|TRBJ1-1|NA|16|TRBV6-1
CASSELGGRGNTEAFF
TGTGCCAGCAGTGAATTGGGGGGTCGGGGGAACACTGAAGCTTTCTTT
>NA|TRBJ1-5|NA|16|TRBV19
CASSPGVSTNNQPQHF
TGTGCCAGTAGTCCCGGGGTGTCCACCAACAATCAGCCCCAGCATTTT
>NA|TRBJ2-2|TRBD2|15|TRBV6-1
CASSEGLAGTGELFF
TGTGCCAGCAGTGAGGGACTAGCGGGTACCGGGGAGCTGTTTTTT
>NA|TRBJ2-3|NA|14|TRBV10-2
CASSEAGAPDTQYF
TGCGCCAGCAGTGAGGCGGGGGCCCCAGATACGCAGTATTTT
>NA|TRBJ1-2|NA|13|TRBV5-5
CASSLEAGLGYTF
TGTGCCAGCAGCTTGGAGGCAGGGCTTGGCTACACCTTC
>NA|TRBJ2-7|NA|13|TRBV7-9
CASSFEASSEQYF
TGTGCCAGCAGCTTTGAGGCCTCTTCCGAGCAGTACTTC
>NA|TRBJ2-5|NA|11|TRBV11-2
CASSLRETQYF
TGTGCCAGCAGCTTGCGGGAGACCCAGTACTTC
>NA|TRBJ1-1|NA|15|TRBV5-1
CASSLGWGEDTEAFF
TGCGCCAGCAGCTTAGGGTGGGGGGAAGACACTGAAGCTTTCTTT
>once|TRBJ1-4|NA|14|TRBV6-5
CASSKTVTNEKLFF
TGTGCCAGCAGTAAGACAGTAACTAATGAAAAACTGTTTTTT
>NA|TRBJ1-4|NA|16|TRBV9
CASSAAPGRNNEKLFF
TGTGCCAGCAGCGCGGCCCCCGGGAGGAATAATGAAAAACTGTTTTTT
>NA|TRBJ2-3|TRBD1|14|TRBV7-6
CAYTWDRVADTQYF
TGTGCTTATACCTGGGACAGGGTTGCAGATACGCAGTATTTT
>NA|TRBJ1-5|NA|17|TRBV16
CASSQEGTAQGNQPQHF
TGTGCCAGCAGCCAAGAAGGTACAGCCCAGGGGAATCAGCCCCAGCATTTT
>NA|TRBJ1-1|NA|13|TRBV13
CASRLPGGTEAFF
TGTGCCAGCAGACTACCCGGGGGAACTGAAGCTTTCTTT